Below, 4 T cell receptor beta chains from the same sample are listed, as sequenced in a study of long-term antiretroviral therapy in people with HIV. At the survey level, the v3.0 immunoSEQ assay was run. Sequencing was performed with immunoSEQ multiplex PCR; in TCRdb, only in-frame clones are kept and a portion is missing. The sample records tens of thousands of clones, less than 80% being singletons. The sequences come from unsorted PBMCs, collected 1.1 years before starting antiretroviral therapy. The receptors shown here come from a woman aged 40 to 55 with HIV.

V is TRBV5-5 and J is TRBJ2-7; perhaps TRBD1 as D (6 bases). Trimming cost V 5 bases and J 7 bases, with 19 bases left between them. This CDR3 region has 14 residues. Germline lookup yields CDR1 SGHKS and CDR2 YYEKEE (reference sequence). Written as DNA, the CDR3 is TGTGCCAGCAGTTACATCACGACAGGCCAGGAGCAGTACTTC. Protein: CASSYITTGQEQYF.

The chain has TRBV9 and TRBJ2-1; either TRBD1 or TRBD2 may fit D (5 bases each). The ends were cut back, 2 bases at V and 9 bases at J, with 12 bases in the middle. This CDR3 contains 13 residues. Germline-derived CDR1 and CDR2 are SGDLS and YYNGEE. CDR3 DNA sequence: TGTGCCAGCAGCGTCTTCCCGGGACCTGAGCAGTTCTTC. Translated, it gives CASSVFPGPEQFF.

This chain uses TRBV18 with TRBJ1-2; a weak D match, TRBD1 (6 bases). V lost 0 bases and J 8 bases, leaving 16 bases between the germline ends. CDR3 length equals 15 residues. From germline, CDR1 is KGHSH and CDR2 LQKENI. DNA for the CDR3: TGTGCCAGCTCACCACCGTTCAGGGGCGTGGAGGGCTACACCTTC. Translation gives CASSPPFRGVEGYTF.

The rearrangement joins TRBV6-5 to TRBJ1-1; D is ambiguous. Germline CDR1 is MNHEY and CDR2 is SVGAGI. V gave up 0 bases and J gave up 4 bases, with 6 bases separating them. The CDR3 has 13 amino acids. CDR3 sequence: CASSYSGVTEAFF. The DNA of the CDR3 is TGTGCCAGCAGTTACTCCGGAGTCACTGAAGCTTTCTTT.